This TCR beta chain is drawn from a study of blood T cell repertoires in COVID-19 (dated by TCRdb to 2018 to 2020). Looking at the study overall: The collaborator samples originated in the United States, Italy and Spain and spanned the acute and convalescent phases of COVID-19. The prospective study material was composed of cDNA or gDNA derived from T cells, B-cell-depleted T cells, or PBMCs. Subjects who had been exposed to COVID-19, were actively infected with it, or had recovered from it provided the deeply sampled blood TCRbeta repertoires that made up the dataset. A freely available public database, intended as a resource for researchers studying the immune response to SARS-CoV-2, is where the repertoires were released. Samples were obtained from the ongoing ImmuneRACE study (first 160 participants) and from 1,000 to 1,500 subjects provided by 6 global collaborators. The sample metadata nearly always contained a de-identified subject ID, COVID-19 status, age in years and sex. Where available, HLA class I and class II types were obtained from metadata supplied by the sample provider rather than from assay-based typing.

TCRbeta CDR3 regions were amplified from genomic DNA using the immunoSEQ Assay, a bias-controlled multiplex PCR. As for how the authors treated the data: The number of nucleated cells in each sample was estimated by amplification of reference gene primers within the assay. Sequence reads were collapsed and filtered to measure the absolute abundance of every unique TCRbeta CDR3 rearrangement. For each sample, productive Simpson clonality was calculated as the square root of Simpson's diversity index over productive rearrangements. TCRdb obtained this table from immuneACCESS and retained in-frame rearrangements with V and J assigned. These tables miss some clones; where compared with another copy, unresolved V genes account for less than half of the shortfall, and the remainder is unexplained. V and J calls plus clone size are reproduced from that table; the DNA served to infer D and trimming. For this sample the table gives some 150,000 clones, of which roughly 84% were detected only once. The leading ten clones occupy 3% to 5% of the sample.

Whole blood was collected in K2EDTA tubes by collaborating institutions according to the institutions' own protocols. For TCRbeta analysis, collaborators shipped samples in one of three forms: frozen whole blood, isolated PBMCs, or DNA extracted from either of those sample types. According to the germline V gene, CDR1 reads SGDLS and CDR2 reads YYNGEE. V loses 4 bases at its end and J loses 3 bases; junction bases beyond the gene matches: 7. Inclusive of the bounding cysteine and phenylalanine, the CDR3 is 14 residues long. Just the 42-base CDR3 DNA is kept, in frame starting at base 1. As to this clone: The antigen it binds to is not known. No per-base quality is available; no much larger clone lies one base away. Distinct nucleotide sequences in the sample also encode this CDR3.

The paper as a whole reports these results and caveats: The quantity of clinical and demographic metadata differed by source and by participant and was supplied without curation.

This receptor was identified in a woman aged 55-69 years with acute or convalescent COVID-19. The material sequenced was peripheral blood. The chain was built from TRBV9 and TRBJ2-7, with 7 bases matching TRBD2. The DNA reads TGTGCCAGCAGCCCCGGTGTAGCGGGCTACGAGCAGTACTTC. This sequence encodes CASSPGVAGYEQYF.